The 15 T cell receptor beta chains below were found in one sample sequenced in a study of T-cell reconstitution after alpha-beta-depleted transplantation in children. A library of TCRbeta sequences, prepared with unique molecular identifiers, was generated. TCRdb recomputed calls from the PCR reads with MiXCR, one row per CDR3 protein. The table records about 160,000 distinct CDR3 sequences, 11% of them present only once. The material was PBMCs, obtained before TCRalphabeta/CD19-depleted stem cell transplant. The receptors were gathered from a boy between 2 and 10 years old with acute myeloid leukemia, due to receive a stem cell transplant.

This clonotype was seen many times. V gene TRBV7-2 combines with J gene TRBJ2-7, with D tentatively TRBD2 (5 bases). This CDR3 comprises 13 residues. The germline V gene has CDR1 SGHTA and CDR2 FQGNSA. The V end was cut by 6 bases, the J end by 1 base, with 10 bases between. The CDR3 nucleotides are TGTGCCAGCAGACGGGGTCAGTCCTACGAGCAGTACTTC. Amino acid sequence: CASRRGQSYEQYF. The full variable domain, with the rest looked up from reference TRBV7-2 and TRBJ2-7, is GAGVSQSPSNKVTEKGKDVELRCDPISGHTALYWYRQSLGQGLEFLIYFQGNSAPDKSGLPSDRFSAERTGGSVSTLTIQRTQQEDSAVYLCASRRGQSYEQYFGPGTRLTVT.

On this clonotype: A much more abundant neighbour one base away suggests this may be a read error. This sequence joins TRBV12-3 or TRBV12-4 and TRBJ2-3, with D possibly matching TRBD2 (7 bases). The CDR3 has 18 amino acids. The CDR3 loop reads CAISLLRRGLTTTDTQYF. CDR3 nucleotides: TGTGCCATCAGTTTACTTCGGCGGGGGCTCACCACCACAGATACGCAGTATTTT.

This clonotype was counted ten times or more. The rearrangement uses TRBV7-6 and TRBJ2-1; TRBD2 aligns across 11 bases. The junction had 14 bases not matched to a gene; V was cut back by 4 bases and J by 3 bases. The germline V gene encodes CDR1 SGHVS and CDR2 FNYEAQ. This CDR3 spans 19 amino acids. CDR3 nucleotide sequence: TGTGCCAGCAGCTCCGCCACCCTAGCGGGGGGATCCCACTACAATGAGCAGTTCTTC. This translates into CASSSATLAGGSHYNEQFF.

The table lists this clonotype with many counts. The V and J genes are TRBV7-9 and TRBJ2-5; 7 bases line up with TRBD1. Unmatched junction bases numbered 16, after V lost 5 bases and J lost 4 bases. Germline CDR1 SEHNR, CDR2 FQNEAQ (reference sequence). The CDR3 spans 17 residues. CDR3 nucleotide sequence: TGTGCCAGCAGCCACCCCCGGCGTACAGGGGTCGGAGAGACCCAGTACTTC. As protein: CASSHPRRTGVGETQYF.

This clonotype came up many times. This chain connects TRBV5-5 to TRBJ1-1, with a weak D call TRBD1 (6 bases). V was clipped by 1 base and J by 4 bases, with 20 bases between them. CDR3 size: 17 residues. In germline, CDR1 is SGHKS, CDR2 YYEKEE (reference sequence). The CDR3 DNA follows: TGTGCCAGCAGCTTGATAGACCACAGGGCCAGGGGCACTGAAGCTTTCTTT. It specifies CASSLIDHRARGTEAFF.

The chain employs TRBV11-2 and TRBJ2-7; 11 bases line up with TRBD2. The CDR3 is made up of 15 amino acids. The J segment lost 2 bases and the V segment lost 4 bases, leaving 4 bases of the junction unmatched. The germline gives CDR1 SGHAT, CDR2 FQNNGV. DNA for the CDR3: TGTGCCAGCAGCTACCCGGGACTAGCGGCCTACGAGCAGTACTTC. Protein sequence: CASSYPGLAAYEQYF.

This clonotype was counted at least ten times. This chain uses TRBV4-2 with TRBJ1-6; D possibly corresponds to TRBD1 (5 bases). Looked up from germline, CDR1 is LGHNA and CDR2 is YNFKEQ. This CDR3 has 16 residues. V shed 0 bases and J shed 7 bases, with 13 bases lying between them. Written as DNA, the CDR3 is TGTGCCAGCAGCCAAGATCTGAGGGGCGGAAATTCACCCCTCCACTTT. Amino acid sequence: CASSQDLRGGNSPLHF.

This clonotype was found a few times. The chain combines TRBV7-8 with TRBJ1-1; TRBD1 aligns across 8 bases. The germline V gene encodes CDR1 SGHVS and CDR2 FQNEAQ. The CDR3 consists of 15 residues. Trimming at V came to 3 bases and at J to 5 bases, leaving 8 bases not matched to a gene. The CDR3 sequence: CASSFGTGARTEAFF. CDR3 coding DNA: TGTGCCAGCAGCTTCGGGACAGGCGCGAGGACTGAAGCTTTCTTT.

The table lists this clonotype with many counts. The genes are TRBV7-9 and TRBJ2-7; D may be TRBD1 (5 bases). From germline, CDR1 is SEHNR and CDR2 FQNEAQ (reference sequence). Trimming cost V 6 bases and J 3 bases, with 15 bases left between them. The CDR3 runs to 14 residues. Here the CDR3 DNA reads TGTGCCAGCAGGGAACAGGAAACCAACTACGAGCAGTACTTC. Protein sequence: CASREQETNYEQYF. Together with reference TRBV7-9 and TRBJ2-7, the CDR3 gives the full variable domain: DTGVSQNPRHKITKRGQNVTFRCDPISEHNRLYWYRQTLGQGPEFLTYFQNEAQLEKSRLLSDRFSAERPKGSFSTLEIQRTEQGDSAMYLCASREQETNYEQYFGPGTRLTVT.

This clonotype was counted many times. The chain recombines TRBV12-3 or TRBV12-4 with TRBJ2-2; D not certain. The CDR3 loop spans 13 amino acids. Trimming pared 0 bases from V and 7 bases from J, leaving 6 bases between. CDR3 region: CASSLALHGELFF. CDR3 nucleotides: TGTGCCAGCAGTTTAGCGCTACACGGGGAGCTGTTTTTT.

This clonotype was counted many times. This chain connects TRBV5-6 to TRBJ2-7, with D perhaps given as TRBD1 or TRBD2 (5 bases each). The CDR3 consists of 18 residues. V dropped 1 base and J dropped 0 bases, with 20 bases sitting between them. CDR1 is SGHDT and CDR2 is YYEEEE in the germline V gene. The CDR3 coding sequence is TGTGCCAGCAGCTTGAGGGGACCTCGGAGAAAAAACTCCTACGAGCAGTACGTC. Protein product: CASSLRGPRRKNSYEQYV.

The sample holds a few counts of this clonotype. This CDR3 is CASSLAYTEGTEAFF. Written as DNA, the CDR3 is TGCGCCAGCAGCTTGGCCTATACAGAGGGCACTGAAGCTTTCTTT. The V and J genes are TRBV5-1 and TRBJ1-1; D is undetermined. Trimming stripped 0 bases from V and 4 bases from J, with 13 bases between. In germline, CDR1 is SGHRS, CDR2 YFSETQ. The CDR3 totals 15 residues.

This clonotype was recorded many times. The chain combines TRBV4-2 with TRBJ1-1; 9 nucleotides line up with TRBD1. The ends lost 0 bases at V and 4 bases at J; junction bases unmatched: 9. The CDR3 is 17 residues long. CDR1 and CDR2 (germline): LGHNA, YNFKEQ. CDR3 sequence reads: CASSQEPTGTGRTEAFF. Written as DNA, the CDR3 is TGTGCCAGCAGCCAAGAACCCACCGGGACAGGGCGCACTGAAGCTTTCTTT.

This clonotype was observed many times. The CDR3 protein is CSARAGGTGELFF. The CDR3 DNA follows: TGCAGTGCTAGAGCAGGGGGCACCGGGGAGCTGTTTTTT. V gene TRBV20-1 combines with J gene TRBJ2-2; 7 nucleotides align to TRBD1. Losses at the gene ends were 1 base for V and 4 bases for J; bases not matched to a gene: 0. This CDR3 spans 13 amino acids. Per germline, CDR1 DFQATT and CDR2 SNEGSKA (reference sequence).

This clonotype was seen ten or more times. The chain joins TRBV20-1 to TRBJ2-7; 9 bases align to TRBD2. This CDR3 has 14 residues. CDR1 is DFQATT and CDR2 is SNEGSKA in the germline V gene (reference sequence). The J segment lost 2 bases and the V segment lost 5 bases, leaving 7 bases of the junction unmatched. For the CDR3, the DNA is TGCAGTGCTTATGAGGGACTAGCAACCTACGAGCAGTACTTC. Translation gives CSAYEGLATYEQYF.